The present T cell receptor (beta chain) was sequenced within a study of shared clonotypes between healthy human individuals. Produced via immunoSEQ multiplex PCR; TCRdb's table is partial and in-frame only. The top ten hold roughly 0.61% of the sample, which has 1 million to 1.3 million clones, approximately 80% seen once. The CDR3 sequence is 15 residues long. V was trimmed by 0 bases and J by 2 bases, leaving 12 bases between them. The germline V gene encodes CDR1 SGHRS and CDR2 YFSETQ. The TCR was taken from a man aged 18 to 30 in good health. Some clones in this sample may be carry-over from other donors' samples. The sequencing input was memory CD4+ T cells from PBMCs. The subset was: CD45RA-negative fraction. V gene TRBV5-1 combines with J gene TRBJ2-7, with a tentative D call TRBD2 (7 bases). DNA for the CDR3: TGCGCCAGCAGCTTGGTGCGGGGGCTCACCTACGAGCAGTACTTC. It specifies CASSLVRGLTYEQYF. The variable domain in full, with the rest retrieved from reference TRBV5-1 and TRBJ2-7, is KAGVTQTPRYLIKTRGQQVTLSCSPISGHRSVSWYQQTPGQGLQFLFEYFSETQRNKGNFPGRFSGRQFSNSRSEMNVSTLELGDSALYLCASSLVRGLTYEQYFGPGTRLTVT.